This T cell receptor (beta chain) was sequenced during a study of Graves' ophthalmopathy and Graves' hyperthyroidism. Amplification of the TCR beta CDR3 regions used RNA transcripts (as template). After a first-round RT-PCR with HTBI primers, a second-round multiplex PCR was run. TCRdb re-analysed the multiplex PCR reads in MiXCR, keeping a single row per CDR3 protein. The data hold 170,000 or so distinct CDR3 sequences, with roughly 37% observed a single time. This clonotype was seen at least ten times. V was shortened by 0 bases and J by 4 bases, with 9 bases between the two germline ends. The CDR3 is made up of 14 amino acids. Germline V gene data show CDR1 as MNHEY and CDR2 as SVGAGI.

The chain recombines TRBV6-5 with TRBJ1-2; D call uncertain. The TCR was taken from a woman aged 40 to 55 with Graves' ophthalmopathy. Material for sequencing was peripheral blood. CDR3 bases: TGTGCCAGCAGTTACTCGGTTGGAACCTATGGCTACACCTTC. This translates into CASSYSVGTYGYTF.